Listed here are 5 T cell receptor beta chains from one sample, sequenced in a study of blood T cell repertoires in COVID-19. The repertoire was sequenced with immunoSEQ multiplex PCR; TCRdb's copy has only in-frame clones and lacks some. Among 80,000 to 95,000 clones, roughly 85% were seen once, and the ten largest hold roughly 37%. Material: peripheral blood. The receptors stem from a man at least 80 years old with acute or convalescent COVID-19.

V is TRBV5-1 and J is TRBJ1-4; TRBD1 is a possible D gene (6 bases). Germline CDR1 reads SGHRS; CDR2 reads YFSETQ. V was clipped by 0 bases and J by 3 bases, with 12 bases between them. The CDR3 is made up of 16 amino acids. The CDR3 coding sequence is TGCGCCAGCAGCTTGGTCCTGGACAGTTCTAATGAAAAACTGTTTTTT. Translating it yields CASSLVLDSSNEKLFF. Filled out from reference TRBV5-1 and TRBJ1-4, the complete variable domain reads KAGVTQTPRYLIKTRGQQVTLSCSPISGHRSVSWYQQTPGQGLQFLFEYFSETQRNKGNFPGRFSGRQFSNSRSEMNVSTLELGDSALYLCASSLVLDSSNEKLFFGSGTQLSVL.

J is TRBJ2-5 and V is TRBV6-1; 9 nucleotides agree with TRBD2. Looked up from germline, CDR1 is MNHNS and CDR2 is SASEGT. The V and J ends lost 1 base and 5 bases, in that order; junction bases with no gene match: 5. The CDR3 consists of 15 residues. In DNA, the CDR3 is TGTGCCAGCAGTGAAGTGGGACTAGCATCGGAGACCCAGTACTTC. This codes for CASSEVGLASETQYF.

The chain is built from TRBV2 and TRBJ1-5, with 8 positions matching TRBD1. The germline V gene has CDR1 SNHLY and CDR2 FYNNEI. The trim removed 6 bases at V and 7 bases at J, leaving 8 bases unmatched. The CDR3 contains 14 residues. Here the CDR3 reads CASSVTGADQPQHF. The CDR3 DNA is TGTGCCAGCAGCGTGACAGGGGCGGACCAGCCCCAGCATTTT.

The chain joins TRBV12-5 to TRBJ2-2; possible D gene TRBD1, 6 bases. The CDR3 contains 16 residues. Trimming took off 0 bases at V and 1 base at J, with 9 bases between the two ends. Looked up from germline, CDR1 is LGHNT and CDR2 is FRNRAP. The CDR3 nucleotides are TGTGCTAGTGGTTTGGTACTGACAGGGAACACCGGGGAGCTGTTTTTT. Translating it yields CASGLVLTGNTGELFF.

The V call is TRBV25-1, the J call TRBJ2-3; possibly TRBD1 for D (6 bases). This CDR3 contains 13 residues. The V end was cut by 7 bases, the J end by 1 base, with 9 bases between. CDR1 and CDR2 from the germline V gene are MGHDK and SYGVNS. In DNA form, the CDR3 reads TGTGCCAGCACTAGACAGGGCACAGATACGCAGTATTTT. Translated: CASTRQGTDTQYF.